Below are 31 T cell receptor beta chains sequenced from a single sample in a study of blood T cell repertoires in COVID-19. The repertoire was sequenced with immunoSEQ multiplex PCR; TCRdb's copy has only in-frame clones and lacks some. The table shows some 270,000 clones, with over 75% occurring only once. Sequencing was performed on PBMCs or T cells enriched from blood (not recorded which). These receptor sequences come from a woman aged 25 to 39 who had recovered from COVID-19.

The chain recombines TRBV19 with TRBJ2-7; the match to TRBD1 covers 9 bases. Germline-derived CDR1 and CDR2 are LNHDA and SQIVND (reference sequence). J gave up 3 bases and V 3 bases, and 6 bases lay outside the gene matches. The CDR3 has 15 amino acids. The CDR3: CASSMKGTGYYEQYF. DNA of the CDR3: TGTGCCAGTAGTATGAAAGGGACAGGGTACTACGAGCAGTACTTC.

The J gene is TRBJ1-1, the V gene TRBV7-9; tentative D call: TRBD1 (6 bases). CDR3 length: 11 residues. V lost 10 bases to trimming and J lost 3 bases, with 9 bases between them. CDR1 is SEHNR, CDR2 FQNEAQ, per germline (reference sequence). This CDR3 reads CAIEGDTEAFF. The CDR3 bases are TGTGCCATAGAGGGGGACACTGAAGCTTTCTTT. The entire variable domain, with the rest obtained from reference TRBV7-9 and TRBJ1-1, is as follows: DTGVSQNPRHKITKRGQNVTFRCDPISEHNRLYWYRQTLGQGPEFLTYFQNEAQLEKSRLLSDRFSAERPKGSFSTLEIQRTEQGDSAMYLCAIEGDTEAFFGQGTRLTVV.

This chain connects TRBV28 to TRBJ1-1, with a weak D call TRBD1 (6 bases). The CDR3 runs 13 residues. Trimming took off 7 bases at V and 1 base at J, with 10 bases between the two ends. The germline CDR1 and CDR2 sequences are MDHEN and SYDVKM. CDR3 sequence: CASNEQGNTEAFF. CDR3 bases: TGTGCCAGCAATGAACAGGGGAACACTGAAGCTTTCTTT.

The chain recombines TRBV19 with TRBJ1-6; 9 positions agree with TRBD1. The CDR3 length is 15 residues. J lost 6 bases, V lost 3 bases, and 3 bases had no gene match. CDR1 and CDR2 from the germline V gene are LNHDA and SQIVND (reference sequence). The CDR3 loop is CASSMDRGGNSPLHF. CDR3 in DNA: TGTGCCAGTAGTATGGACAGGGGTGGTAATTCACCCCTCCACTTT.

The V call is TRBV28, the J call TRBJ2-7, with a possible D match to TRBD1 (5 bases). The CDR3 has 16 amino acids. Germline-derived CDR1 and CDR2 are MDHEN and SYDVKM. Deletions cut 5 bases from V and 1 base from J, with 18 bases between. The CDR3 region is CASSPQGSAGSYEQYF. CDR3 bases: TGTGCCAGCAGTCCCCAAGGTTCGGCAGGGTCCTACGAGCAGTACTTC.

A single count supports this clone. V usage is TRBV11-2 and J usage is TRBJ2-1, with 9 bases that match TRBD1. With V trimmed by 7 bases and J by 7 bases, 5 bases remained unmatched. The CDR3 contains 13 residues. Germline V gene lookup returns CDR1 SGHAT and CDR2 FQNNGV. CDR3 bases: TGTGCCAGCACCACCGGGACAGGGAATGAGCAGTTCTTC. It encodes CASTTGTGNEQFF.

The rearrangement uses TRBV29-1 and TRBJ2-3, with D perhaps TRBD2 (6 bases). Germline V gene sequence: CDR1 SQVTM, CDR2 ANQGSEA. This CDR3 has 14 amino acids. CDR3 in DNA: TGCAGGGGGGGATCGTGGAGGGACACAGATACGCAGTATTTT. Amino acids: CRGGSWRDTDTQYF.

Notes on this clone: A read error may explain this, as a much larger clone is one base away. The rearrangement uses TRBV6-1 and TRBJ2-3, with a weak D call TRBD2 (7 bases). The V end was cut by 3 bases, the J end by 1 base, with 8 bases between. This CDR3 has 14 residues. Germline V gives CDR1 MNHNS, CDR2 SASEGT. The CDR3 nucleotides are TGTGCCAGCAGTGAGCGGGGGCGCACAGATACGCAGTATTTT. Amino acids: CASSERGRTDTQYF.

Turning to this clone: One end of the junction does not line up with germline, which may come from a read error. The rearrangement links TRBV2 to TRBJ2-3, with TRBD2 matching 9 bases. The CDR3 sequence is 14 residues long. Per germline, CDR1 SNHLY and CDR2 FYNNEI. For the CDR3, the DNA is TGTGCCAGCAGTGAATCGGGAGGGCTAGCGGGGTATGTCTTT. This sequence encodes CASSESGGLAGYVF. Full variable domain (remainder filled in from reference TRBV2 and TRBJ2-3): EPEVTQTPSHQVTQMGQEVILRCVPISNHLYFYWYRQILGQKVEFLVSFYNNEISEKSEIFDDQFSVERPDGSNFTLKIRSTKLEDSAMYFCASSESGGLAGYVFGPGTRLTVL.

This chain links TRBV28 with TRBJ1-1, with 9 bases that match TRBD1. The germline V gene has CDR1 MDHEN and CDR2 SYDVKM. The CDR3 runs to 21 residues. The V gene end was trimmed by 5 bases and the J gene end by 6 bases; junction bases not matched to a gene: 28. The CDR3 nucleotides are TGTGCCAGCAGTATTAAATCTATACTAAAGGGACAGGGAATTTTTAGCTCTGAAGCTTTCTTT. Protein sequence: CASSIKSILKGQGIFSSEAFF.

This chain joins TRBV7-3 and TRBJ2-2; D not resolved. CDR1 and CDR2 from the germline V gene are SGHTA and FQGTGA. The V end lost 2 bases, the J end lost 1 base, and 5 bases lay between the germline ends. The length of the CDR3 is 14 residues. CDR3 in DNA: TGTGCCAGCAGCTTAGGCAGGAACACCGGGGAGCTGTTTTTT. This translates into CASSLGRNTGELFF. The full variable domain, in which reference TRBV7-3 and TRBJ2-2 provide the parts outside the CDR3, is GAGVSQTPSNKVTEKGKYVELRCDPISGHTALYWYRQSLGQGPEFLIYFQGTGAADDSGLPNDRFFAVRPEGSVSTLKIQRTERGDSAVYLCASSLGRNTGELFFGEGSRLTVL.

Written as DNA, the CDR3 is TGCGCCAGCAGCTTTTCAGGCCATAGCGAAGCCGGTGAGCAGTTCTTC. This sequence encodes CASSFSGHSEAGEQFF. V gene TRBV5-1 combines with J gene TRBJ2-1; a possible D gene is TRBD2 (5 bases). V gave up 2 bases and J gave up 9 bases, with 21 bases separating them. The CDR3 sequence is 16 residues long. CDR1 is SGHRS and CDR2 is YFSETQ in the germline V gene.

V is TRBV6-2 or TRBV6-3 and J is TRBJ2-2, with TRBD2 matching 9 bases. Germline lookup yields CDR1 MNHEY and CDR2 SVGEGT. The ends lost 6 bases at V and 4 bases at J; junction bases unmatched: 15. The CDR3 consists of 18 residues. The CDR3 sequence: CASSLRGSGSIGTGELFF. The CDR3 DNA reads TGTGCCAGCAGCCTAAGGGGTAGCGGGAGTATCGGCACCGGGGAGCTGTTTTTT.

The V gene is TRBV29-1, the J gene TRBJ1-1; D gene uncertain. Per germline, CDR1 SQVTM and CDR2 ANQGSEA. The CDR3 spans 14 residues. Trimming shortened V by 0 bases and J by 0 bases, and 8 bases separated the two germline ends. The CDR3 nucleotides read TGCAGCGTTGAAGATCCGGGATTGAACACTGAAGCTTTCTTT. This encodes CSVEDPGLNTEAFF.

The V gene is TRBV29-1, the J gene TRBJ2-5; D is ambiguous. Between the trimmed V and J ends, which lost 8 bases and 3 bases, there was a span of 7 bases. From germline, CDR1 is SQVTM and CDR2 ANQGSEA. The CDR3 has 10 residues. CDR3 nucleotides: TGCAGCATATTAAAAGAGACCCAGTACTTC. This encodes CSILKETQYF.

This clone was seen just once. Other DNA sequences within the sample encode an identical CDR3. V is TRBV28 and J is TRBJ1-2, with D uncertain. Germline V gene lookup returns CDR1 MDHEN and CDR2 SYDVKM. This CDR3 contains 12 residues. Trimming stripped 7 bases from V and 5 bases from J, with 11 bases between. CDR3 sequence (DNA): TGTGCCAGCACCCCCGGTCCTTATGGCTACACCTTC. This gives the protein CASTPGPYGYTF.

With regard to this clone: Distinct nucleotide sequences in the sample also encode this CDR3. V gene TRBV28 combines with J gene TRBJ1-5; TRBD1 matches at 7 bases. This CDR3 comprises 15 residues. The ends lost 6 bases at V and 0 bases at J; junction bases unmatched: 5. Germline assignment: CDR1 MDHEN and CDR2 SYDVKM. CDR3 coding DNA: TGTGCCAGCAGACTGACAGGGATTAGCAATCAGCCCCAGCATTTT. This codes for CASRLTGISNQPQHF.

This chain links TRBV7-9 with TRBJ2-7, with D maybe TRBD1 (5 bases). V lost 7 bases, J lost 3 bases, and 13 bases lay in between. This CDR3 region has 13 residues. The V gene's germline CDR1 is SEHNR and CDR2 FQNEAQ (reference sequence). CDR3 sequence (DNA): TGTGCCAGCAATCGAGGACAATTCTACGAGCAGTACTTC. This encodes CASNRGQFYEQYF.

In its sample, this clone was seen a few times. The gene calls are TRBV28 and TRBJ2-7; D perhaps matches TRBD2 (7 bases). Germline V gene sequence: CDR1 MDHEN, CDR2 SYDVKM. The CDR3 runs to 16 residues. Trimming took off 7 bases at V and 4 bases at J, with 23 bases between the two ends. The CDR3 sequence is CASNPVGGLPQYEQYF. DNA of the CDR3: TGTGCCAGCAATCCCGTGGGGGGGCTCCCCCAATACGAGCAGTACTTC.

V is TRBV19 and J is TRBJ2-2; 7 positions match TRBD1. This CDR3 has 13 residues. V shed 4 bases, J shed 7 bases, and the junction held 3 bases outside the gene matches. The germline CDR1 and CDR2 sequences are LNHDA and SQIVND (reference sequence). The CDR3 DNA sequence: TGTGCCAGTAGTACACAGGGGATCGGGGAGCTGTTTTTT. Translating gives CASSTQGIGELFF.

On this clone itself: The germline gene is not matched at one end of the junction; a read error may be the cause. The chain has TRBV5-4 and TRBJ2-2, with 11 bases identical to TRBD1. Germline CDR1 reads SGHNT; CDR2 reads YYREEE (reference sequence). The CDR3 spans 15 residues. CDR3 in DNA: TGTGCCAGCAGCGCTGGACAGGGGGCAGGCCGGGGAGCTGTTTTT. Protein sequence: CASSAGQGAGRGAVF.

J is TRBJ2-1 and V is TRBV6-1; D may be TRBD2 (6 bases). Trimming pared 2 bases from V and 1 base from J, leaving 15 bases between. The CDR3 has 17 amino acids. Per germline, CDR1 MNHNS and CDR2 SASEGT. CDR3 sequence (DNA): TGTGCCAGCAGTGAACAACCCTCAGGAGGGTCCTACAATGAGCAGTTCTTC. Protein sequence: CASSEQPSGGSYNEQFF.

The rearrangement links TRBV9 to TRBJ2-1; 7 bases map to TRBD2. V was pared by 0 bases and J by 3 bases, with 0 bases of the junction left unmatched. This CDR3 comprises 14 residues. The V gene's germline CDR1 is SGDLS and CDR2 YYNGEE. CDR3 sequence: CASSVASGYNEQFF. The CDR3 nucleotides read TGTGCCAGCAGCGTAGCTAGCGGCTACAATGAGCAGTTCTTC.

This sequence joins TRBV27 and TRBJ2-2; 9 bases agree with TRBD1. The CDR3 length is 14 residues. In germline, CDR1 is MNHEY, CDR2 SMNVEV (reference sequence). V shed 3 bases, J shed 6 bases, and the junction held 2 bases outside the gene matches. The DNA of the CDR3 is TGTGCCAGCAGTTTGGGGACAGGGTCCGGGGAGCTGTTTTTT. It encodes CASSLGTGSGELFF.

The chain has TRBV7-2 and TRBJ2-2, with D possibly matching TRBD2 (7 bases). The CDR3 loop spans 14 amino acids. Germline assignment: CDR1 SGHTA and CDR2 FQGNSA. The V gene lost 2 bases and the J gene lost 5 bases, with 9 bases spanning the gap. The CDR3 here is CASSLRGGTGELFF. The DNA for the CDR3 is TGTGCCAGCAGCTTAAGGGGGGGAACCGGGGAGCTGTTTTTT.

In this sample, this clone turned up a few times. This chain links TRBV5-1 with TRBJ1-2; tentatively, D is TRBD1 (5 bases). This CDR3 comprises 14 residues. Germline values: CDR1 SGHRS, CDR2 YFSETQ. The V and J ends lost 0 bases and 8 bases respectively, with 14 bases between them. The CDR3 DNA reads as TGCGCCAGCAGCTTGGAAGTAGGGGCGCGGGGCTACACCTTC. This gives the protein CASSLEVGARGYTF.

This chain uses TRBV6-5 with TRBJ1-1, with TRBD1 matching 8 bases. The CDR3 is 13 residues long. Germline assignment: CDR1 MNHEY and CDR2 SVGAGI. Losses at the gene ends were 8 bases for V and 1 base for J; bases not matched to a gene: 3. CDR3 loop: CASGQGWNTEAFF. CDR3 DNA: TGTGCCAGCGGACAGGGTTGGAACACTGAAGCTTTCTTT.

The V gene is TRBV18, the J gene TRBJ1-3, with D perhaps matching TRBD1 (5 bases). The CDR3 length is 15 residues. Trimming shortened V by 3 bases and J by 0 bases, and 9 bases separated the two germline ends. Per germline, CDR1 KGHSH and CDR2 LQKENI. This CDR3 reads CASSPPTDSGNTIYF. CDR3 bases: TGTGCCAGCTCACCGCCGACAGACTCTGGAAACACCATATATTTT. The full variable domain, with the rest looked up from reference TRBV18 and TRBJ1-3, is NAGVMQNPRHLVRRRGQEARLRCSPMKGHSHVYWYRQLPEEGLKFMVYLQKENIIDESGMPKERFSAEFPKEGPSILRIQQVVRGDSAAYFCASSPPTDSGNTIYFGEGSWLTVV.

V is TRBV28 and J is TRBJ2-1; TRBD2 matches at 10 bases. V lost 4 bases, J lost 5 bases, and 5 bases stayed unmatched. The V gene's germline CDR1 is MDHEN and CDR2 SYDVKM. CDR3 length: 15 residues. The CDR3 bases are TGTGCCAGCAGTTCACTAGCGGGGAGGGACAATGAGCAGTTCTTC. Translating gives CASSSLAGRDNEQFF.

The rearrangement joins TRBV30 to TRBJ2-5, with 9 positions matching TRBD2. Germline trimming cut 5 bases from V and 4 bases from J; bases unmatched to any gene: 11. Germline V gene sequence: CDR1 GTSNPN, CDR2 SVGIG (reference sequence). There are 15 residues in the CDR3. The CDR3 sequence is CAWVSLAGGGETQYF. The CDR3 region has the DNA TGTGCCTGGGTTAGTCTCGCGGGAGGGGGAGAGACCCAGTACTTC.

This clone came up once. V is TRBV15 and J is TRBJ2-3; 12 bases fit TRBD2. Germline trimming cut 1 base from V and 6 bases from J; bases unmatched to any gene: 8. Germline V gene sequence: CDR1 LNHNV, CDR2 YYDKDF (reference sequence). The CDR3 totals 17 residues. CDR3 amino acids: CATSRGLAGGLMDTQYF. CDR3 nucleotides: TGTGCCACCAGCAGAGGTCTAGCGGGGGGGCTGATGGATACGCAGTATTTT.